Listed here are 2 T cell receptor beta chains from one sample, sequenced in a study of chronic HIV infection and antiretroviral therapy (dated by TCRdb to about 2015). The receptor library was made with 5' RACE. Sequenced on an Illumina MiSeq. TCRdb's own reprocessing of the public reads used fastp at Q25 and MiXCR and kept productive beta chains. Merged by CDR3 protein, the rows form single entries marked with the most common genes and DNA. This sample lists some 38,000 distinct CDR3 sequences; roughly 7.6% were detected once. Roughly 2.8% of the sample lies in the top ten. Input material: peripheral blood. The source of these receptors is an adult who had HIV and had not received antiretroviral therapy, or was an uninfected healthy control (not recorded which).

This clonotype showed up many times. This chain links TRBV6-4 with TRBJ2-3, with 7 bases identical to TRBD2. CDR1 and CDR2 (germline): MRHNA, SNTAGT. The CDR3 loop spans 15 amino acids. The ends lost 6 bases at V and 3 bases at J; junction bases unmatched: 9. The CDR3: CASSSGSGQTDTQYF. The DNA of the CDR3 is TGTGCCAGCAGCTCCGGTAGCGGGCAGACAGATACGCAGTATTTT.

In its sample, this clonotype was seen many times. The genes are TRBV28 and TRBJ1-2, with no clear D. CDR3 length: 15 amino acids. Per the germline V gene, CDR1 is MDHEN and CDR2 is SYDVKM. Trimming shortened V by 8 bases and J by 1 base, and 17 bases separated the two germline ends. This CDR3 reads CASRESRHLNYGYTF. In nucleotides, the CDR3 is TGTGCCAGCCGAGAATCGAGACACCTTAACTATGGCTACACCTTC.